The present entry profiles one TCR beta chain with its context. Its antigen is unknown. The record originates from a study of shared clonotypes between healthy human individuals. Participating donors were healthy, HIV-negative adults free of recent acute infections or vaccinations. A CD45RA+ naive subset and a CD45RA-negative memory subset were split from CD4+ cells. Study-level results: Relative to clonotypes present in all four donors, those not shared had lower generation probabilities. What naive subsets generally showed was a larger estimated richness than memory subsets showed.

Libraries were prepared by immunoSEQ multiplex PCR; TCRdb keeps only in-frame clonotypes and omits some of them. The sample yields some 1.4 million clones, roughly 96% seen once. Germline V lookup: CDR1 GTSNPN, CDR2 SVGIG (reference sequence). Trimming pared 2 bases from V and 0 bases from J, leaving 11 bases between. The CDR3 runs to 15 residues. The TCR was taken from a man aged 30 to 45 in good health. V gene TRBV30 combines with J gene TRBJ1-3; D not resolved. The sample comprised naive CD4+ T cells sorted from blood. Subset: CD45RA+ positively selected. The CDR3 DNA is TGTGCCTGGAGTATATCGAGGTTCTCTGGAAACACCATATATTTT. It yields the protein CAWSISRFSGNTIYF.